This TCR beta chain derives from a study of tumor-infiltrating lymphocytes in localized non-small cell lung cancer. Libraries were prepared by immunoSEQ multiplex PCR; TCRdb keeps only in-frame clonotypes and omits some of them. This table holds a few thousand clones, around 50% found once. The sequence was collected from a human donor with non-small cell lung cancer. Some clones in this sample may be carry-over from other donors' samples. Sequenced input: uninvolved lung tissue not adjacent to the tumor.

CDR3 loop: CASSPYRGSGGVSIGYTF. The CDR3 nucleotides read TGTGCCAGCAGCCCGTACAGGGGGAGCGGAGGAGTTAGTATTGGCTACACCTTC. The V and J genes are TRBV14 and TRBJ1-2; 8 nucleotides line up with TRBD1. The junction had 20 bases not matched to a gene; V was cut back by 4 bases and J by 7 bases. Per the germline V gene, CDR1 is SGHDN and CDR2 is FVKESK. The length of the CDR3 is 18 residues.